The 3 T cell receptor beta chains reported below all come from one sample, sequenced in a study of T-cell reconstitution after alpha-beta-depleted transplantation in children. The library targeted TCRbeta and was prepared with unique molecular identifiers. Using its own MiXCR run on the PCR reads, TCRdb lists one record per CDR3 protein. This table holds around 300,000 distinct CDR3 sequences, around 25% found once. The material was PBMCs, mostly from graft donor cells, obtained 180 days after TCRalphabeta/CD19-depleted stem cell transplant. These receptors all come from a male patient younger than 18 who had a stem cell transplant for acute lymphoblastic leukemia, so the T cells may come from the graft donor.

In its sample, this clonotype was seen a few times. The rearrangement joins TRBV3-1 to TRBJ2-1, with 8 bases lining up with TRBD1. Germline V lookup: CDR1 LGHDT, CDR2 YNNKEL (reference sequence). Unmatched junction bases numbered 5, after V lost 3 bases and J lost 1 base. CDR3 length equals 16 residues. CDR3 loop: CASSHLGQGSYNEQFF. CDR3 nucleotides: TGTGCCAGCAGCCACCTCGGACAGGGTTCCTACAATGAGCAGTTCTTC.

The chain is built from TRBV18 and TRBJ1-1; D possibly corresponds to TRBD1 (5 bases). Trimming shortened V by 2 bases and J by 3 bases, and 13 bases separated the two germline ends. The CDR3 length is 15 residues. Germline V lookup: CDR1 KGHSH, CDR2 LQKENI. The DNA of the CDR3 is TGTGCCAGCTCACCATCAGGGTGGATGTACACTGAAGCTTTCTTT. Its protein is CASSPSGWMYTEAFF.

This clonotype has just a few counts. The gene calls are TRBV20-1 and TRBJ2-3, with D hard to call. This CDR3 comprises 13 residues. V lost 0 bases, J lost 4 bases, and 8 bases lay in between. Germline CDR1 DFQATT, CDR2 SNEGSKA (reference sequence). The CDR3 sequence is CSARDWPPDTQYF. For the CDR3, the DNA is TGCAGTGCTAGAGATTGGCCCCCAGATACGCAGTATTTT.